The 10 T cell receptor beta chains given below trace back to one sample, sequenced in a study of CD8+CD57+ T cells in acquired aplastic anemia (dated by TCRdb to the late 2010s). Flow cytometry had shown CD8+CD57+ cell expansion in the patients selected for sequencing. The sample was run on an Illumina HiSeq 2000. Genomic DNA served as template for TCR beta VDJ combination and CDR3 sequence profiling. In TCRdb, the public reads were trimmed at Q25 with fastp and aligned with MiXCR, with productive beta chains retained. CDR3 protein duplicates are merged, each entry listing the most common genes and DNA. This sample is represented by some 170,000 distinct CDR3 sequences; 71% of them were singletons. Of the sample, approximately 48% is held by the ten largest clones. Material: sorted CD4+, CD8+, or CD8+CD57+ T cells (not recorded which) from PBMCs. The receptors come from a human donor with aplastic anemia.

This clonotype showed up many times. The chain has TRBV6-2 or TRBV6-3 and TRBJ2-7, with 7 nucleotides matching TRBD1. V gave up 2 bases and J gave up 3 bases; unmatched junction bases: 7. The CDR3 is 15 amino acids. Germline V lookup: CDR1 MNHEY, CDR2 SVGEGT. CDR3 nucleotide sequence: TGTGCCAGCAGTTACGAGGGGGCCTCGAGCTACGAGCAGTACGTC. Its translation is CASSYEGASSYEQYV.

This clonotype appeared a few times. The chain couples TRBV7-9 to TRBJ1-2; 7 nucleotides agree with TRBD1. Germline CDR1 and CDR2: SEHNR and FQNEAQ (reference sequence). V shed 11 bases and J 3 bases; nucleotides not matched to a gene: 12. This CDR3 is 14 amino acids long. In DNA form, the CDR3 reads TGTGCCGGGAAACGGGACAGAGCCTACTATGGCTACACCTTC. The encoded protein is CAGKRDRAYYGYTF.

This clonotype has more than one count but fewer than ten. The chain has TRBV19 and TRBJ1-1; D may be TRBD1 (5 bases). The CDR3 covers 12 residues. Germline CDR1 is LNHDA and CDR2 is SQIVND (reference sequence). V lost 8 bases to trimming and J lost 3 bases, with 10 bases between them. The CDR3 is CASRQGDTEAFF. The CDR3 nucleotides read TGTGCCAGTCGCCAGGGCGACACTGAAGCTTTCTTT.

The genes are TRBV15 and TRBJ2-6, with D unclear. CDR1 and CDR2 from the germline V gene are LNHNV and YYDKDF (reference sequence). The germline V and J ends were trimmed by 6 bases and 2 bases, with 5 bases remaining between them. The CDR3 is made up of 13 amino acids. For the CDR3, the DNA is TGTGCCACCAGGGGTGCTGGGGCCAACGTCCTGACTTTC. This codes for CATRGAGANVLTF.

This clonotype was observed a handful of times. A junction boundary mismatches the germline segment, possibly from a read error. The V gene is TRBV7-7, the J gene TRBJ2-3; 9 nucleotides line up with TRBD1. The CDR3 covers 15 residues. Germline values: CDR1 SSHAT, CDR2 FNYEAQ (reference sequence). The CDR3 DNA sequence: TGTGCTAGCAGCCCACAGGGGGCAGGCACAGATACGCAGTATTTT. Its protein product is CASSPQGAGTDTQYF.

The chain couples TRBV6-4 to TRBJ2-6; no firm D call. V lost 4 bases and J lost 10, with 8 bases in between. Germline CDR1 is MRHNA and CDR2 is SNTAGT. The CDR3 is 12 residues long. The CDR3 sequence: CASSGTDNVLTF. The CDR3 DNA reads as TGTGCCAGCAGTGGGACGGATAACGTCCTGACTTTC.

This clonotype was observed once. The J gene is TRBJ2-1, the V gene TRBV7-3, with D unclear. CDR1 is SGHTA, CDR2 FQGTGA, per germline. The CDR3 spans 11 residues. Deletions cut 7 bases from V and 5 bases from J, with 6 bases between. The CDR3 coding sequence is TGTGCCAGCACGAACGACAATGAGCAGTTCTTC. It specifies CASTNDNEQFF.

This sequence joins TRBV20-1 and TRBJ2-7, with D perhaps matching TRBD2 (5 bases). Trimming cost V 5 bases and J 7 bases, with 18 bases left between them. Germline V CDR1 and CDR2: DFQATT, SNEGSKA (reference sequence). The CDR3 extends over 13 amino acids. The CDR3 DNA follows: TGCAGTGCTCTCGTGGCTGTTCGGGGAGAGCAGTACTTC. This translates into CSALVAVRGEQYF.

The CDR3: CASSFPGLDGYTF. For the CDR3, the DNA is TGTGCCAGCAGCTTCCCGGGTTTGGATGGCTACACCTTC. The rearrangement joins TRBV7-9 to TRBJ1-2; D uncertain. This CDR3 has 13 amino acids. V lost 3 bases and J lost 6, with 11 bases in between. Per the germline V gene, CDR1 is SEHNR and CDR2 is FQNEAQ (reference sequence).

This clonotype has only a few counts. The chain joins TRBV24-1 to TRBJ2-2; D is possibly TRBD1 or TRBD2 (5 bases each). The CDR3 length is 14 residues. Per the germline V gene, CDR1 is KGHDR and CDR2 is SFDVKD. V gave up 10 bases and J gave up 1 base, with 12 bases separating them. The CDR3 here is CATTGTENTGELFF. The DNA for the CDR3 is TGTGCCACTACCGGGACGGAGAACACCGGGGAGCTGTTTTTT.